Shown below are 14 T cell receptor beta chains from a single sample sequenced in a study of T-cell reconstitution after alpha-beta-depleted transplantation in children. Unique molecular identifiers were used in preparing the TCRbeta library. TCRdb re-analysed the PCR reads in MiXCR, keeping a single row per CDR3 protein. The sample lists some 7,500 distinct CDR3 sequences; around 30% were seen once. The specimen was peripheral blood, collected 60 days after TCRalphabeta/CD19-depleted stem cell transplant. These receptors all come from a boy in the first two years of life who had a stem cell transplant for SCID, so the T cells may come from the graft donor.

This clonotype was picked up a small number of times. The rearrangement links TRBV5-4 to TRBJ2-4, with 7 bases matching TRBD1. The CDR3 has 20 residues. V was pared by 6 bases and J by 0 bases, with 21 bases of the junction left unmatched. CDR1 and CDR2 (germline): SGHNT, YYREEE (reference sequence). CDR3 sequence: CASITRPSNRDRVAKNIQYF. DNA for the CDR3: TGTGCCAGCATAACTCGACCCAGTAACCGGGACAGAGTAGCCAAAAACATTCAGTACTTC.

This chain links TRBV7-9 with TRBJ2-3; D gene ambiguous. Germline CDR1 SEHNR, CDR2 FQNEAQ (reference sequence). The CDR3 extends over 13 amino acids. V lost 5 bases and J lost 7, with 13 bases in between. Here the CDR3 DNA reads TGTGCCAGCAGCCGCCCGATGGGCAATACGCAGTATTTT. Amino acids: CASSRPMGNTQYF. Drawing the rest from reference TRBV7-9 and TRBJ2-3, the complete variable domain is DTGVSQNPRHKITKRGQNVTFRCDPISEHNRLYWYRQTLGQGPEFLTYFQNEAQLEKSRLLSDRFSAERPKGSFSTLEIQRTEQGDSAMYLCASSRPMGNTQYFGPGTRLTVL.

By its share, this clonotype is medium-sized (0.01 to 0.1%). The chain employs TRBV7-9 and TRBJ1-4; D is ambiguous. Between the trimmed V and J ends, which lost 5 bases and 6 bases, there was a span of 13 bases. Germline assignment: CDR1 SEHNR and CDR2 FQNEAQ (reference sequence). The CDR3 totals 14 residues. The CDR3 coding sequence is TGTGCCAGCAGCGATGGAGGGAAGCATGAAAAACTGTTTTTT. The encoded protein is CASSDGGKHEKLFF.

Sample share makes this clonotype medium-sized. This rearrangement joins TRBV3-1 to TRBJ2-6, with TRBD2 as a possible D gene (6 bases). The CDR3 totals 17 residues. Germline CDR1 and CDR2: LGHDT and YNNKEL (reference sequence). V was clipped by 4 bases and J by 3 bases, with 16 bases between them. CDR3 in amino acids: CASSPLGGEYGANVLTF. CDR3 coding DNA: TGTGCCAGCAGCCCTTTAGGAGGGGAGTATGGGGCCAACGTCCTGACTTTC.

The V gene is TRBV24-1, the J gene TRBJ2-5; 13 positions match TRBD2. Germline V gives CDR1 KGHDR, CDR2 SFDVKD. Trimming removed 2 bases from V and 4 bases from J; junction bases left unmatched: 3. The CDR3 totals 16 residues. The CDR3 loop reads CATSDSTSGRRETQYF. The CDR3 DNA sequence: TGTGCCACCAGTGATTCGACTAGCGGGAGGAGAGAGACCCAGTACTTC.

This clonotype has just a few counts. The chain has TRBV29-1 and TRBJ1-1; 7 bases match TRBD1. CDR3 length: 12 residues. Germline V gives CDR1 SQVTM, CDR2 ANQGSEA. The J segment lost 2 bases and the V segment lost 6 bases, leaving 3 bases of the junction unmatched. The DNA of the CDR3 is TGCAGCGTCTGGACAGGCAACACTGAAGCTTTCTTT. This gives the protein CSVWTGNTEAFF.

The V and J genes are TRBV4-1 and TRBJ2-1, with 9 positions matching TRBD2. CDR3 length equals 15 residues. Germline values: CDR1 MGHRA, CDR2 YSYEKL. J gave up 8 bases and V 1 base, and 6 bases lay outside the gene matches. CDR3 loop: CASSQVLAGVHEQFF. The CDR3, as DNA: TGCGCCAGCAGCCAAGTGTTAGCGGGAGTTCATGAGCAGTTCTTC.

This clonotype was counted many times. CDR3: CASSVVSDNEKLFF. For the CDR3, the DNA is TGTGCCAGCAGCGTAGTATCCGATAATGAAAAACTGTTTTTT. This rearrangement joins TRBV9 to TRBJ1-4; D ambiguous. Trimming took off 0 bases at V and 4 bases at J, with 7 bases between the two ends. This CDR3 has 14 amino acids. Germline V CDR1 and CDR2: SGDLS, YYNGEE.

The sample holds many counts of this clonotype. This rearrangement joins TRBV21-1 to TRBJ2-7. TRBV21-1 is described as a pseudogene. CDR3 length: 15 amino acids. The CDR3 DNA follows: TGTGCCAGCAGATTCCCAGCCAGGAGGCTCTACGAGCAGTACTTC. It translates to CASRFPARRLYEQYF.

In this sample, this clonotype turned up many times. The rearrangement joins TRBV6-5 to TRBJ1-5; 7 bases are shared with TRBD1. Losses at the gene ends were 0 bases for V and 4 bases for J; bases not matched to a gene: 12. The CDR3 runs to 18 residues. Germline V gene sequence: CDR1 MNHEY, CDR2 SVGAGI. CDR3 protein: CASSYSSVDRKFNQPQHF. Written as DNA, the CDR3 is TGTGCCAGCAGTTACTCGAGTGTGGACAGGAAATTTAATCAGCCCCAGCATTTT.

This rearrangement joins TRBV12-3 or TRBV12-4 to TRBJ2-7, with D possibly TRBD1 on 5 matching bases. V lost 2 bases, J lost 0 bases, and 8 bases lay in between. CDR3 length: 14 residues. This CDR3 is CASSLSRVSYEQYF. CDR3 sequence (DNA): TGTGCCAGCAGTTTATCCAGGGTCTCCTACGAGCAGTACTTC.

The gene calls are TRBV18 and TRBJ2-1, with 8 bases lining up with TRBD1. Germline trimming cut 3 bases from V and 6 bases from J; bases unmatched to any gene: 7. Germline CDR1 KGHSH, CDR2 LQKENI. This CDR3 has 15 residues. The CDR3 region has the DNA TGTGCCAGCTCACCTTCACAGGGGGGAATCAATGAGCAGTTCTTC. Amino acids: CASSPSQGGINEQFF.

By share, this clonotype ranks as medium-sized. The chain is built from TRBV20-1 and TRBJ1-2, with D possibly TRBD1 on 6 matching bases. The CDR3 has 15 amino acids. The V and J ends lost 6 bases and 6 bases respectively, with 23 bases between them. CDR1 and CDR2 from the germline V gene are DFQATT and SNEGSKA (reference sequence). The DNA of the CDR3 is TGCAGTGCCCAAATCACGGGACAAAATTCGGATGGCTACACCTTC. Its translation: CSAQITGQNSDGYTF.

The chain links TRBV23-1 to TRBJ2-3, with D unclear. TRBV23-1 is recorded as an ORF, its role being uncertain. This CDR3 has 14 amino acids. Between the trimmed V and J ends, which lost 3 bases and 8 bases, there was a span of 15 bases. The CDR3 DNA reads as TGCGCCAGCAGTCAGGATCGGCGGAAGGGTACGCAGTATTTT. It specifies CASSQDRRKGTQYF.